This T cell receptor (beta chain) was recovered during a study of blood T cell repertoires in COVID-19. Assay: immunoSEQ multiplex PCR; the TCRdb copy retains only in-frame clones and omits some. The sample holds approximately 26,000 clones, around four fifths seen once. The specimen sequenced was peripheral blood. The sequence was obtained from a man at least 80 years old with active or convalescent COVID-19.

CDR3 loop: CASSIHTGPTEAFF. The DNA of the CDR3 is TGTGCCAGCAGTATCCACACAGGGCCCACTGAAGCTTTCTTT. The chain combines TRBV7-9 with TRBJ1-1, with a possible D match to TRBD1 (6 bases). Trimming stripped 6 bases from V and 4 bases from J, with 15 bases between. This CDR3 comprises 14 residues. Germline loops: CDR1 SEHNR, CDR2 FQNEAQ (reference sequence).